The 3 T cell receptor beta chains in this list originate from one sample, sequenced in a study of T cells expressing NK-cell markers. TCRdb reprocessed the 5' RACE reads; each CDR3 protein has one entry and no DNA is given. The repertoire table contains 150,000 or so distinct CDR3 sequences. Sequencing was carried out using blood T cells: a sorted CD56 or NKG2C T cell subset, CD4+ or CD8+ T cells, or bulk PBMC T cells (not recorded which). The source of these receptors is a woman aged 45-65 years in good health.

This chain joins TRBV5-1 and TRBJ2-7; TCRdb reports TRBD2, a call that lacks DNA to check it against. The CDR3 contains 15 residues. In germline, CDR1 is SGHRS, CDR2 YFSETQ. The chain's CDR3 is CASSLGGQGTYEQYF.

The chain uses TRBV5-1 and TRBJ2-5; TCRdb returns TRBD1, unconfirmable since there is no DNA. CDR3 length: 14 amino acids. Germline values: CDR1 SGHRS, CDR2 YFSETQ. This chain's CDR3 is CASSLLRDGYFQYF.

The chain carries TRBV7-9 and TRBJ1-2. Germline V CDR1 and CDR2: SEHNR, FQNEAQ (reference sequence). The CDR3 has 14 amino acids. Here the CDR3 reads CASSKTTGPYGYTF.